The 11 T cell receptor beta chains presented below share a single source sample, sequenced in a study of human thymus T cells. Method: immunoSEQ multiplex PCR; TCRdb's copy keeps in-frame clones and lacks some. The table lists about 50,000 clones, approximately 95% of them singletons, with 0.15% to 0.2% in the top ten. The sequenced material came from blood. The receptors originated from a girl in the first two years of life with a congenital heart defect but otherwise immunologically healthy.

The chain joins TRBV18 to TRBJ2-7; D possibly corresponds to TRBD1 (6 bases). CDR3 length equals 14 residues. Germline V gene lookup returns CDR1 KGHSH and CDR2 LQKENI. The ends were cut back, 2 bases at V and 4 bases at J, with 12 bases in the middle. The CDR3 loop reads CASSPYEGGYEQYF. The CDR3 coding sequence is TGTGCCAGCTCACCATATGAAGGGGGATACGAGCAGTACTTC.

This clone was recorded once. This CDR3 is CAWRPWTDSYNEQFF. The CDR3 DNA reads as TGTGCCTGGAGGCCCTGGACGGATTCCTACAATGAGCAGTTCTTC. V gene TRBV30 combines with J gene TRBJ2-1; no firm D call. V lost 3 bases to trimming and J lost 1 base, with 13 bases between them. The CDR3 loop spans 15 amino acids. Germline CDR1 is GTSNPN and CDR2 is SVGIG (reference sequence).

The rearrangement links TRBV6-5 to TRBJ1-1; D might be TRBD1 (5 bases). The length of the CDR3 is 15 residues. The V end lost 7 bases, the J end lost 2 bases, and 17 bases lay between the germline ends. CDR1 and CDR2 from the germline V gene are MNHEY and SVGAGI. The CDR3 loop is CASTLNGRGNTEAFF. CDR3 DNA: TGTGCCAGCACCCTAAACGGGAGGGGAAACACTGAAGCTTTCTTT.

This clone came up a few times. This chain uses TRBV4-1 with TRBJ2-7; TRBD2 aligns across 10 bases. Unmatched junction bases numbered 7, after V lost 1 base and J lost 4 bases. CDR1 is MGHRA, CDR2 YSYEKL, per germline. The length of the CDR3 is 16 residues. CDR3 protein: CASSQVRAGGPYEQYF. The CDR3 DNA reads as TGCGCCAGCAGCCAAGTTAGAGCGGGAGGGCCGTACGAGCAGTACTTC.

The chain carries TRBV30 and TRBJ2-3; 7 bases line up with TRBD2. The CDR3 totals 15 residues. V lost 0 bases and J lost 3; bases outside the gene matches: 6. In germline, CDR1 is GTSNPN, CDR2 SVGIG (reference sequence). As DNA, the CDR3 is TGTGCCTGGAGTGTAGGGGCGGGAGTGACAGATACGCAGTATTTT. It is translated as CAWSVGAGVTDTQYF. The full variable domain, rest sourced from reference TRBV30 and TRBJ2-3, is SQTIHQWPATLVQPVGSPLSLECTVEGTSNPNLYWYRQAAGRGLQLLFYSVGIGQISSEVPQNLSASRPQDRQFILSSKKLLLSDSGFYLCAWSVGAGVTDTQYFGPGTRLTVL.

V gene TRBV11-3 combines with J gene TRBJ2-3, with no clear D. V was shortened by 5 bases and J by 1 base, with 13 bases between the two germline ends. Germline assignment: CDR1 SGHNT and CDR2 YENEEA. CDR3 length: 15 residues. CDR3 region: CASSTGGGRTDTQYF. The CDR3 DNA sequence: TGTGCCAGCAGCACCGGTGGTGGTCGCACAGATACGCAGTATTTT.

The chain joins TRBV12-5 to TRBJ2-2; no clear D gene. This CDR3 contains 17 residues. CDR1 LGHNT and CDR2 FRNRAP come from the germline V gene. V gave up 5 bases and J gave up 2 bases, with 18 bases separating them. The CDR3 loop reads CASGADWASPNTGELFF. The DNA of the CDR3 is TGTGCTAGTGGTGCAGACTGGGCCAGCCCAAACACCGGGGAGCTGTTTTTT.

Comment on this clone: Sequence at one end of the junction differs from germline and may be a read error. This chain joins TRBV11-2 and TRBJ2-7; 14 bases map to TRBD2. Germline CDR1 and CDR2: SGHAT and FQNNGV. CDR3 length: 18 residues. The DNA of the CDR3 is TGTGCCAGCAGTTATGGACTAGCGGGAGGTGCGGCTGGATACGAGCGGTACTTC. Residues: CASSYGLAGGAAGYERYF.

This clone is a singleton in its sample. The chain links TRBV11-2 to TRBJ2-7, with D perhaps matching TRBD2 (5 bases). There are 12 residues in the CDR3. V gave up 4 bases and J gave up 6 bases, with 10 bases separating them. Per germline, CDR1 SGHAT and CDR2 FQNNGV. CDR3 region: CASSSGVFEQYF. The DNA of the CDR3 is TGTGCCAGCAGCTCCGGGGTTTTCGAGCAGTACTTC.

This CDR3 is CASSVTGYEQFF. The CDR3 DNA reads as TGTGCCAGCAGCGTGACAGGCTATGAGCAGTTCTTC. The chain uses TRBV5-6 and TRBJ2-1; tentative D call: TRBD1 (6 bases). Germline CDR1 SGHDT, CDR2 YYEEEE. V was clipped by 4 bases and J by 8 bases, with 10 bases between them. The CDR3 totals 12 residues.

CDR3 sequence: CASSPSPASGGTGELFF. The CDR3 DNA sequence: TGTGCCAGCAGCCCCTCCCCCGCTAGCGGTGGTACCGGGGAGCTGTTTTTT. The chain is built from TRBV7-6 and TRBJ2-2; 7 nucleotides match TRBD2. Germline V gene sequence: CDR1 SGHVS, CDR2 FNYEAQ. The CDR3 runs to 17 residues. Trimming removed 5 bases from V and 5 bases from J; junction bases left unmatched: 14.